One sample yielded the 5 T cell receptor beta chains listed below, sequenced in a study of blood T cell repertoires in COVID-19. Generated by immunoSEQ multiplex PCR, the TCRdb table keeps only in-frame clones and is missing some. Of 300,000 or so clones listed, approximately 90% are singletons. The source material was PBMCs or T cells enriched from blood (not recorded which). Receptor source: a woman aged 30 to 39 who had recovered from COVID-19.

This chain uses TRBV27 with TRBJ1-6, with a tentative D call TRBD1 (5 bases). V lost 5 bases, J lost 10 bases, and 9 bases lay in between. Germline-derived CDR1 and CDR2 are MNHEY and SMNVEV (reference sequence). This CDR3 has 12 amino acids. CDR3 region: CASSTGDSPLHF. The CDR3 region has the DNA TGTGCCAGCAGTACGGGGGACTCACCCCTCCACTTT.

Written as DNA, the CDR3 is TGTGCCATCAGGCAGGGGGTAAAAGAGACCCAGTACTTC. This gives the protein CAIRQGVKETQYF. V usage is TRBV10-3 and J usage is TRBJ2-5; 7 bases agree with TRBD1. CDR1 is ENHRY, CDR2 SYGVKD, per germline. Unmatched junction bases numbered 4, after V lost 6 bases and J lost 3 bases. The CDR3 is 13 amino acids.

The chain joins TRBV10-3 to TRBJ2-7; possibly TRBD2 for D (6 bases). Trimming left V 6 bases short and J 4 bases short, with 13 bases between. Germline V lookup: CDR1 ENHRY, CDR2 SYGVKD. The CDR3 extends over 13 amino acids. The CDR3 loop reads CAISGGGGYEQYF. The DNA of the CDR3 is TGTGCCATCAGCGGGGGAGGTGGTTACGAGCAGTACTTC.

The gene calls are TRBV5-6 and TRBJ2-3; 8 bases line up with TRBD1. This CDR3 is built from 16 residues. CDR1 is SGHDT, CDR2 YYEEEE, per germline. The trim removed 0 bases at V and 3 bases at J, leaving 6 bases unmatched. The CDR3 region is CASSLDRTGRTDTQYF. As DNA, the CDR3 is TGTGCCAGCAGCTTGGATCGGACAGGGAGAACAGATACGCAGTATTTT.

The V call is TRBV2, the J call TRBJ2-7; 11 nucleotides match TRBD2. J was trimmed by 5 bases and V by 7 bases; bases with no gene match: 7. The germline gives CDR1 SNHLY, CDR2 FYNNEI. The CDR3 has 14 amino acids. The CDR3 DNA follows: TGTGCCAGCAAGGGACTAGCGGTCGTCGACGAGCAGTACTTC. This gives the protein CASKGLAVVDEQYF.